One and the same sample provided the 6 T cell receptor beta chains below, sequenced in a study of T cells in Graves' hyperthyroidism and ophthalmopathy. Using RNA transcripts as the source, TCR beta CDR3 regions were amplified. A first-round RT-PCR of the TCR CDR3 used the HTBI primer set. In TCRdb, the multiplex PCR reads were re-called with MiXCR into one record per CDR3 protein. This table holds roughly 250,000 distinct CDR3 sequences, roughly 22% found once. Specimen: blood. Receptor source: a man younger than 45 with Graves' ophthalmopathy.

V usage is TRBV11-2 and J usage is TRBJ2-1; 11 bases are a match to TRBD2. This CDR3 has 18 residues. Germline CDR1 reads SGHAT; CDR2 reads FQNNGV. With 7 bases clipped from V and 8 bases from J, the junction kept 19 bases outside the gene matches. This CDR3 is CASNEDGTSGSVVDEQFF. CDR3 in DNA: TGTGCCAGCAACGAAGACGGGACTAGCGGTTCTGTGGTCGATGAGCAGTTCTTC.

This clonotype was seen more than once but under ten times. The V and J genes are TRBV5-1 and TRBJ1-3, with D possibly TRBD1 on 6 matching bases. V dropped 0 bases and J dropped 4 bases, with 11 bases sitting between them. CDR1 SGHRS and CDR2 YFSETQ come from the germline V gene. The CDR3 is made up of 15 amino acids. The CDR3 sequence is CASSLGRGPGNTIYF. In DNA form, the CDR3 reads TGCGCCAGCAGCTTGGGACGGGGGCCCGGAAACACCATATATTTT.

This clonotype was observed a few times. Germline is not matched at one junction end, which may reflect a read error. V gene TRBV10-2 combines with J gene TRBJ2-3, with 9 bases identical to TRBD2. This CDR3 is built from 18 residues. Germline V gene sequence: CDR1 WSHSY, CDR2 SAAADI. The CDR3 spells CANSESYISGSVRDTQYF. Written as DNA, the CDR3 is TGCGCCAACAGTGAGTCGTATATTAGCGGGAGCGTTCGAGATACGCAGTATTTT.

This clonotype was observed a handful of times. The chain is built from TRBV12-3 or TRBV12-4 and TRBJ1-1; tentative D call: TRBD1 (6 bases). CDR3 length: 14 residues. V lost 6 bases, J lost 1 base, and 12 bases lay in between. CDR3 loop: CASRTSTGNTEAFF. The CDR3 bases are TGTGCCAGCAGAACCTCGACAGGGAACACTGAAGCTTTCTTT.

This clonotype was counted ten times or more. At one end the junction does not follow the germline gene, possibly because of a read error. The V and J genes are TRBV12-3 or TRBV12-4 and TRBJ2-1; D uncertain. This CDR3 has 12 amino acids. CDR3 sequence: CASSALAGPLVF. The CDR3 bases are TGTGCCAGCAGCGCCCTGGCCGGACCCCTCGTCTTC.

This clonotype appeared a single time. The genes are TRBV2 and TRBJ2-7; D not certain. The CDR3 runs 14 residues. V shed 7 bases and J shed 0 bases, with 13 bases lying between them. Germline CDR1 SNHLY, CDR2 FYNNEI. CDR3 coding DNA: TGTGCCAGCAATCTGGACCGTAGCTCCTACGAGCAGTACTTC. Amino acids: CASNLDRSSYEQYF.